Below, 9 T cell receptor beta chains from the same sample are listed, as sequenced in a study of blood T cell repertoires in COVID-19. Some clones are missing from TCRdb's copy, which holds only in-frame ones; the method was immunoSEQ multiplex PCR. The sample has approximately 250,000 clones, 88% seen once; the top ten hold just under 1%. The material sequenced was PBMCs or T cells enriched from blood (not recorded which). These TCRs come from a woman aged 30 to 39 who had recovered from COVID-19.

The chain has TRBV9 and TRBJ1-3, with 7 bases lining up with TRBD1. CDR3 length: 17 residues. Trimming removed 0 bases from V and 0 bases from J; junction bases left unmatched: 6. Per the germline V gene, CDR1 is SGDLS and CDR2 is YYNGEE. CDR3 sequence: CASSVEGAPDSGNTIYF. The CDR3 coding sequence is TGTGCCAGCAGCGTAGAGGGGGCGCCCGACTCTGGAAACACCATATATTTT.

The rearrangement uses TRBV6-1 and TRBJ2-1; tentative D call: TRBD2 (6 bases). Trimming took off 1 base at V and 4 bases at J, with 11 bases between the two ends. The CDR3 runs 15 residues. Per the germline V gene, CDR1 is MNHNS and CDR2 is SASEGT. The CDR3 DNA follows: TGTGCCAGCAGTGAAGTGGCGGGGAATTACAATGAGCAGTTCTTC. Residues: CASSEVAGNYNEQFF.

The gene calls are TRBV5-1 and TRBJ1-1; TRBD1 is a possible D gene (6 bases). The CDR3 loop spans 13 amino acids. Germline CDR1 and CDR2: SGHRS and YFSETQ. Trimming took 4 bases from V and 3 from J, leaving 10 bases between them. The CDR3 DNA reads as TGCGCCAGCAGCGGGCAGGGGCACACTGAAGCTTTCTTT. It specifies CASSGQGHTEAFF.

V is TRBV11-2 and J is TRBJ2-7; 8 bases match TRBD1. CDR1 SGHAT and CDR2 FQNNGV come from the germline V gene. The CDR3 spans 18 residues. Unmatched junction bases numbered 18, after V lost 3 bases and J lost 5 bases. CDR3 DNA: TGTGCCAGCAGCTTCCCCAGGGGGCCATACCCAACCAACCACGAGCAGTACTTC. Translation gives CASSFPRGPYPTNHEQYF.

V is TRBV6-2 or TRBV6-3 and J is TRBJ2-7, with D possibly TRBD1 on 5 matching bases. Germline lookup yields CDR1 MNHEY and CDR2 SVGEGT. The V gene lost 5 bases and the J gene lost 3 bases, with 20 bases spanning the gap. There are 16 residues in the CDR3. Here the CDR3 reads CASSQHLGQLLYEQYF. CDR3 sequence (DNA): TGTGCCAGCAGTCAGCACTTGGGGCAGCTCCTCTACGAGCAGTACTTC.

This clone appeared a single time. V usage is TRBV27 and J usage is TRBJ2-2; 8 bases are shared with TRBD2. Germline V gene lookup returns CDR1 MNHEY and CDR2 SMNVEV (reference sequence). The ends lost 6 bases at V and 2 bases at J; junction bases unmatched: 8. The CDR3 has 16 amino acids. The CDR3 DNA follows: TGTGCCAGCAGATTAAACGGGGGGGTAAACACCGGGGAGCTGTTTTTT. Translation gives CASRLNGGVNTGELFF.

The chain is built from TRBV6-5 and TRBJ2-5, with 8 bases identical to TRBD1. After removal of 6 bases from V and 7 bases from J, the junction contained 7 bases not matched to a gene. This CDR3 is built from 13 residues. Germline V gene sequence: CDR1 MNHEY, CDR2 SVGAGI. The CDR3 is CASSGTGLGTQYF. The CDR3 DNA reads TGTGCCAGCAGCGGGACAGGCCTGGGGACCCAGTACTTC.

CDR3 nucleotides: TGTGCCAGCAGCCCTACTAGCGGGAGCGGAACTTACGAGCAGTACTTC. As protein: CASSPTSGSGTYEQYF. The V gene is TRBV9, the J gene TRBJ2-7; TRBD2 agrees at 11 bases. V trimming: 4 bases; J trimming: 4 bases; junction bases outside the gene matches: 10. Germline V gene data show CDR1 as SGDLS and CDR2 as YYNGEE. CDR3 length equals 16 residues.

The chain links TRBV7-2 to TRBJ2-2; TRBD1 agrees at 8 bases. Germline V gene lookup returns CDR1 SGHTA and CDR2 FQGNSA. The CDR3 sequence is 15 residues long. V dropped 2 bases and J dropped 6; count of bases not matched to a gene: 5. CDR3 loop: CASSLKPQGAGELFF. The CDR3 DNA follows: TGTGCCAGCAGCTTAAAGCCACAGGGGGCCGGGGAGCTGTTTTTT.